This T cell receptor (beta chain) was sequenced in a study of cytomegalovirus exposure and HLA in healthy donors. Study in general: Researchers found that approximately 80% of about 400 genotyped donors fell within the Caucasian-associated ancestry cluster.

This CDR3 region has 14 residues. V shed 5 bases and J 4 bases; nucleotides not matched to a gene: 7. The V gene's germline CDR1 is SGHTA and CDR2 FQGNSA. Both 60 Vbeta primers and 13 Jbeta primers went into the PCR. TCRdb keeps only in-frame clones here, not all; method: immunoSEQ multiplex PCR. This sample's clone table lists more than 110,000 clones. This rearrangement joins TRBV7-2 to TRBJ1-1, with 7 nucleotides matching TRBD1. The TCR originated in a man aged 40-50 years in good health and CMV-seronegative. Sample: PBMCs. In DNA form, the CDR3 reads TGTGCCAGCAGCCCAGGGGGAAGTAGCACTGAAGCTTTCTTT. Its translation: CASSPGGSSTEAFF. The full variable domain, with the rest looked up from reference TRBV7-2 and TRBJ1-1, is GAGVSQSPSNKVTEKGKDVELRCDPISGHTALYWYRQSLGQGLEFLIYFQGNSAPDKSGLPSDRFSAERTGGSVSTLTIQRTQQEDSAVYLCASSPGGSSTEAFFGQGTRLTVV.